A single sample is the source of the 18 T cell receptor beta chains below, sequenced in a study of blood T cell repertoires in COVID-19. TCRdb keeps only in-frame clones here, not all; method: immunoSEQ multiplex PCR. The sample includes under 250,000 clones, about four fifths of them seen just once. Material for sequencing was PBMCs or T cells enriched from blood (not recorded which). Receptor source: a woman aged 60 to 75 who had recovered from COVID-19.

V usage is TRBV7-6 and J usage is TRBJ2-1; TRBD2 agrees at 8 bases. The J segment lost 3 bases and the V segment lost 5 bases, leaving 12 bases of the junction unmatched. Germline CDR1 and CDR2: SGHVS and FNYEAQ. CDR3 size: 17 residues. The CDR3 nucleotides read TGTGCCAGCAGCCGCTCGGGGGCGGGAGGCCGCTACAATGAGCAGTTCTTC. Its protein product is CASSRSGAGGRYNEQFF. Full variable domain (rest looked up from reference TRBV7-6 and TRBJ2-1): GAGVSQSPRYKVTKRGQDVALRCDPISGHVSLYWYRQALGQGPEFLTYFNYEAQQDKSGLPNDRFSAERPEGSISTLTIQRTEQRDSAMYRCASSRSGAGGRYNEQFFGPGTRLTVL.

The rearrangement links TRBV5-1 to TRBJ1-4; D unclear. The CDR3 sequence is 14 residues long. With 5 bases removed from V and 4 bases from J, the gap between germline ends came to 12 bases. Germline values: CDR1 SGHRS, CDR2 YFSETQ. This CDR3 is CASSASRVNEKLFF. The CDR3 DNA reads TGCGCCAGCAGTGCTTCGAGAGTTAATGAAAAACTGTTTTTT.

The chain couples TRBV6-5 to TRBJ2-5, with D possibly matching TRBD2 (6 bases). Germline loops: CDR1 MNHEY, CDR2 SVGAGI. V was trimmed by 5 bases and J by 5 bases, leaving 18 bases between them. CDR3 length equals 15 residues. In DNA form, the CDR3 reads TGTGCCAGCAGTCCCGGGACTCTAATGTGGGAGACCCAGTACTTC. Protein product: CASSPGTLMWETQYF.

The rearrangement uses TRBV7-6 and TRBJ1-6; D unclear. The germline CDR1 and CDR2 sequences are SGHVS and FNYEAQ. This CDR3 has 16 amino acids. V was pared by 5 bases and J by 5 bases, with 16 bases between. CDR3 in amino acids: CASSPRRGQDNSPLHF. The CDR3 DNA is TGTGCCAGCAGCCCGAGGAGAGGGCAGGATAATTCACCCCTCCACTTT.

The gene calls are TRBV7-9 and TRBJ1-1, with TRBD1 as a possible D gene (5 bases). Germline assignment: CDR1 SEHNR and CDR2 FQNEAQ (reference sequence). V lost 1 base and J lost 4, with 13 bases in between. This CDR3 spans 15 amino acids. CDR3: CASSLGRAQGTEAFF. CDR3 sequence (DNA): TGTGCCAGCAGCTTAGGCAGGGCCCAGGGCACTGAAGCTTTCTTT.

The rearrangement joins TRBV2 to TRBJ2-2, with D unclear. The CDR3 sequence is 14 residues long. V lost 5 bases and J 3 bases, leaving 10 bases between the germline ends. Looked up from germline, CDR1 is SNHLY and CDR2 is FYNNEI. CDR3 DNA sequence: TGTGCCAGCAGTCCGGGTCCACACACCGGGGAGCTGTTTTTT. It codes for CASSPGPHTGELFF.

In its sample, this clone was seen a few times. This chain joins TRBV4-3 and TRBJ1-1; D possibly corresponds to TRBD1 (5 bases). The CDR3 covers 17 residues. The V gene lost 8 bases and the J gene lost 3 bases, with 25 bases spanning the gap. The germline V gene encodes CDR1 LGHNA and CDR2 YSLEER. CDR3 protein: CASAPGPGGDGDTEAFF. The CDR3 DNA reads TGCGCCAGCGCTCCAGGCCCCGGGGGAGACGGAGACACTGAAGCTTTCTTT.

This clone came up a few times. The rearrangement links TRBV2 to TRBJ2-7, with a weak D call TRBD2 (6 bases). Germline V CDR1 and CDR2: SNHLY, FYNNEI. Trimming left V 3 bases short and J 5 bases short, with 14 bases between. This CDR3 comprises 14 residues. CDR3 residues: CASSESLATNEQYF. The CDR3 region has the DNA TGTGCCAGCAGTGAGAGCCTAGCGACCAACGAGCAGTACTTC.

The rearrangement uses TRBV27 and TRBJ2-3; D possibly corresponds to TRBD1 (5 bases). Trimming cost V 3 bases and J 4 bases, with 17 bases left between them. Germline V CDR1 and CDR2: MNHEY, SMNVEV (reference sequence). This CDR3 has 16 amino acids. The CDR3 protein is CASSFLITQGPDTQYF. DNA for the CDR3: TGTGCCAGCAGTTTCCTTATTACCCAGGGCCCAGATACGCAGTATTTT.

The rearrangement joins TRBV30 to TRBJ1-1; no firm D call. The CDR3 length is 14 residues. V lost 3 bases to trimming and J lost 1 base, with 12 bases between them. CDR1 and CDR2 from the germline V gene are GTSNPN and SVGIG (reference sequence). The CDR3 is CAWSRSQENTEAFF. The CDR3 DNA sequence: TGTGCCTGGAGCCGATCCCAGGAGAACACTGAAGCTTTCTTT.

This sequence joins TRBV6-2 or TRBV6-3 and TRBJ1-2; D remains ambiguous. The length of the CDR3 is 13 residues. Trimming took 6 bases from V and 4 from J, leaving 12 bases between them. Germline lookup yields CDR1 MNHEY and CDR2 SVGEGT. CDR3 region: CASSRGIRYGYTF. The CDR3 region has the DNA TGTGCCAGCAGCCGCGGGATTCGCTATGGCTACACCTTC.

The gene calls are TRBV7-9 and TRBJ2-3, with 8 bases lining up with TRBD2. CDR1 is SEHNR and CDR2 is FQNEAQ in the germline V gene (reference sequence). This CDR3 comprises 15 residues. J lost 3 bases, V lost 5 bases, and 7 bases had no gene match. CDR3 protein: CASSLRAGVTDTQYF. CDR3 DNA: TGTGCCAGCAGCCTAAGAGCGGGAGTAACAGATACGCAGTATTTT.

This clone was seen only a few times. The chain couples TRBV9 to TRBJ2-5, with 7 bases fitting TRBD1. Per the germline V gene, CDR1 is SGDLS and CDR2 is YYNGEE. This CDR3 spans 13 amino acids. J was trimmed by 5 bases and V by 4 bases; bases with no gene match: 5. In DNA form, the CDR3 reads TGTGCCAGCAGCACTAGGGGGCGGGAGACCCAGTACTTC. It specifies CASSTRGRETQYF.

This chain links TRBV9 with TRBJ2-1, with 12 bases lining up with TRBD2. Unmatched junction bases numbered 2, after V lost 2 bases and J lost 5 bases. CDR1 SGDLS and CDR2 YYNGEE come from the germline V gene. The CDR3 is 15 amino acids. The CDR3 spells CASSVGLAGNNEQFF. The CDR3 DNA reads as TGTGCCAGCAGCGTCGGACTAGCGGGAAACAATGAGCAGTTCTTC.

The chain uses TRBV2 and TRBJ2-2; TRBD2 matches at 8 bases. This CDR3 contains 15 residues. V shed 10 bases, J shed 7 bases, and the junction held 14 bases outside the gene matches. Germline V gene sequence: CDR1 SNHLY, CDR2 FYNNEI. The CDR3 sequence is CATKDRSGKDGELFF. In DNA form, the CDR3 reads TGTGCCACCAAGGACCGTAGCGGGAAGGACGGGGAGCTGTTTTTT.

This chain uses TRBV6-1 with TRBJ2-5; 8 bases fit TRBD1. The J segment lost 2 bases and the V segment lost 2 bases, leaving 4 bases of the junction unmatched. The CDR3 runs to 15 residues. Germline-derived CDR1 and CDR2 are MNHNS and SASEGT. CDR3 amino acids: CASSEFRGRQETQYF. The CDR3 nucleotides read TGTGCCAGCAGTGAATTCAGGGGGCGGCAAGAGACCCAGTACTTC.

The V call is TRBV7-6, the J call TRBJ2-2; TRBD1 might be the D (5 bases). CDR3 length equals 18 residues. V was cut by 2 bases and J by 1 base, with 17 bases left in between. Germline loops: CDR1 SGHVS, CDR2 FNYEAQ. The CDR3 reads CASSLTGRPYLNTGELFF. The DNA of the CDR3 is TGTGCCAGCAGCTTAACAGGAAGGCCTTACTTGAACACCGGGGAGCTGTTTTTT.

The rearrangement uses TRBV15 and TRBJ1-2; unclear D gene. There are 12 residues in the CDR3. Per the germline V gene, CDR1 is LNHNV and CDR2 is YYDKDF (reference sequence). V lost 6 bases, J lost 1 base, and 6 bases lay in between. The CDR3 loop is CATRKLNYGYTF. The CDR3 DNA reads TGTGCCACCAGGAAACTTAACTATGGCTACACCTTC.